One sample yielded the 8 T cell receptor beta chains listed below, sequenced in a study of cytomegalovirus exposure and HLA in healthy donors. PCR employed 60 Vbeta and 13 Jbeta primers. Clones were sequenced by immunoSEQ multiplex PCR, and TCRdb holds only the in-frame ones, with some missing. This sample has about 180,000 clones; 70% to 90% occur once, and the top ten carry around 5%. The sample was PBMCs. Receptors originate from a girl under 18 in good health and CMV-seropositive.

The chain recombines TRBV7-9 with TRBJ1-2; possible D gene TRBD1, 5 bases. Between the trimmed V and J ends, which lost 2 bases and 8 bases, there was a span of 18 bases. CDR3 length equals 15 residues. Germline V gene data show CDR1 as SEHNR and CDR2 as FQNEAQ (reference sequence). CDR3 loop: CASSLTQGSVEGYTF. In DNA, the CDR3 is TGTGCCAGCAGCTTAACGCAGGGAAGCGTTGAAGGCTACACCTTC.

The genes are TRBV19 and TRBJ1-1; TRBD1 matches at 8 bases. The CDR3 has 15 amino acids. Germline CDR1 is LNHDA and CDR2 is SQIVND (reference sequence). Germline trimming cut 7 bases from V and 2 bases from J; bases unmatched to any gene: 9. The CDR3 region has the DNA TGTGCCAGTATGGCGGACAGGGAGGTTAACACTGAAGCTTTCTTT. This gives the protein CASMADREVNTEAFF.

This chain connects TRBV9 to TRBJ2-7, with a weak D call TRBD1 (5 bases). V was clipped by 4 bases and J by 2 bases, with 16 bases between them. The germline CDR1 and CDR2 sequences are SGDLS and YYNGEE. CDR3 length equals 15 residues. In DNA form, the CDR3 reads TGTGCCAGCAGCCCGGACATCCTCCCCACCTACGAGCAGTACTTC. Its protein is CASSPDILPTYEQYF.

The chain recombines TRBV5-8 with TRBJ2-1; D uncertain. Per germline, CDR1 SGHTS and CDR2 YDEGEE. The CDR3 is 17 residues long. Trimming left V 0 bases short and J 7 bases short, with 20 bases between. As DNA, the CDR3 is TGTGCCAGCAGCTTGGATTCTGGCCCCAAGAGGAAAAATGAGCAGTTCTTC. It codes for CASSLDSGPKRKNEQFF.

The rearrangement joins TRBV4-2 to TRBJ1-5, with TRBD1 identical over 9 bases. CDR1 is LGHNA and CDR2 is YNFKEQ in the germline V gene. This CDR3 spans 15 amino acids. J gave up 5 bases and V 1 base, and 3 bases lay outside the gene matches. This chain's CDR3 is CASSQGDRGYQPQHF. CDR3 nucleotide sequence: TGTGCCAGCAGCCAAGGCGACAGGGGGTATCAGCCCCAGCATTTT.

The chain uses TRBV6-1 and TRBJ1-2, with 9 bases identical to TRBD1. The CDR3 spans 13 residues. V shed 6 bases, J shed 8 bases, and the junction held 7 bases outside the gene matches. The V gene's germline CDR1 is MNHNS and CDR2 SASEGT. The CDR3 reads CASRLGQGRGYTF. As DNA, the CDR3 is TGTGCCAGCAGGTTGGGACAGGGAAGAGGCTACACCTTC.

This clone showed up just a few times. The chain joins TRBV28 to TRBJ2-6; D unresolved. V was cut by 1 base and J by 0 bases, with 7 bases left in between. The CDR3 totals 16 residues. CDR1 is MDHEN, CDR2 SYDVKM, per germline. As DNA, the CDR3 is TGTGCCAGCAGTTTATTACCGAGCTCTGGGGCCAACGTCCTGACTTTC. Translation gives CASSLLPSSGANVLTF.

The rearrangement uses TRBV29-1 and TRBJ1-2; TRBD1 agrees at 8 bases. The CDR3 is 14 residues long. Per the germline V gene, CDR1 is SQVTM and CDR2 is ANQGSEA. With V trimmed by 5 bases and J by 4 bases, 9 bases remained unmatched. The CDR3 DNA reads TGCAGCGTTAGGAGGACAGGGTTTGCCTATGGCTACACCTTC. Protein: CSVRRTGFAYGYTF.